This TCR beta chain was identified in a study of blood T cell repertoires in COVID-19. Study details: The origin of the acute and convalescent COVID-19 samples was the United States, Italy and Spain. T cells, B-cell-depleted T cells, or PBMCs supplied cDNA or gDNA.

Study processing details: Quantification of nucleated cells was approximated via reference gene primer amplification. Sequencing used immunoSEQ multiplex PCR; TCRdb keeps in-frame clones, though not all of them. Clone size and V and J calls were adopted from that table, with D and trimming inferred from the DNA. The table shows some 130,000 clones, with roughly four fifths occurring only once. The V gene's germline CDR1 is SGHTS and CDR2 YDEGEE. The V segment lost 2 bases and the J segment 4 bases; nucleotides outside the gene matches: 8. This CDR3 has 16 amino acids. Sequencing was carried out using peripheral blood. This chain joins TRBV5-8 and TRBJ1-3, with 8 bases identical to TRBD1. The sequence was obtained from a woman in her forties or fifties with acute or convalescent COVID-19. The DNA of the CDR3 is TGTGCCAGCAGCTTCCGACAGGGGACAGGAGGAAACACCATATATTTT. Its protein product is CASSFRQGTGGNTIYF.